The 13 T cell receptor beta chains presented below share a single source sample, sequenced in a study of blood T cell repertoires in COVID-19. The method was immunoSEQ multiplex PCR; TCRdb's version includes in-frame clones alone and lacks a portion of them. The data contain roughly 150,000 clones, 80% to 85% of them singletons. Sequences were obtained from peripheral blood. The source is a man in his sixties or seventies with active or convalescent COVID-19.

The rearrangement links TRBV10-3 to TRBJ1-5; 9 nucleotides align to TRBD1. With V trimmed by 2 bases and J by 2 bases, 4 bases remained unmatched. CDR3 length: 16 residues. CDR1 is ENHRY and CDR2 is SYGVKD in the germline V gene. CDR3 amino acids: CAISEGQGLGNQPQHF. The CDR3 DNA follows: TGTGCCATCAGTGAGGGACAGGGGTTAGGCAATCAGCCCCAGCATTTT.

The sample holds a few counts of this clone. V gene TRBV6-2 or TRBV6-3 combines with J gene TRBJ2-1, with D unresolved. Germline-derived CDR1 and CDR2 are MNHEY and SVGEGT. Trimming stripped 6 bases from V and 5 bases from J, with 11 bases between. This CDR3 is 13 amino acids long. The CDR3 spells CASSNRVHNEQFF. The CDR3 DNA reads as TGTGCCAGCAGCAACCGAGTACACAATGAGCAGTTCTTC.

This chain joins TRBV24-1 and TRBJ2-1, with D unresolved. The CDR3 is made up of 11 amino acids. CDR1 and CDR2 from the germline V gene are KGHDR and SFDVKD. The V and J ends lost 5 bases and 8 bases respectively, with 6 bases between them. The CDR3 sequence: CATSVRDEQFF. CDR3 nucleotide sequence: TGTGCCACCAGTGTCCGAGATGAGCAGTTCTTC.

Many counts were recorded for this clone. The V and J genes are TRBV2 and TRBJ1-6; the match to TRBD1 covers 7 bases. This CDR3 has 14 amino acids. Germline-derived CDR1 and CDR2 are SNHLY and FYNNEI. V dropped 5 bases and J dropped 4; count of bases not matched to a gene: 2. CDR3 in DNA: TGTGCCAGCAGTTTGGGACAGTATAATTCACCCCTCCACTTT. This gives the protein CASSLGQYNSPLHF.

V usage is TRBV28 and J usage is TRBJ2-7; D uncertain. The CDR3 is 15 amino acids. Germline V CDR1 and CDR2: MDHEN, SYDVKM. The V end was cut by 6 bases, the J end by 3 bases, with 18 bases between. The CDR3 DNA follows: TGTGCCAGCAGCCTTACAACCAGACGGGTCTACGAGCAGTACTTC. Amino acids: CASSLTTRRVYEQYF.

The chain uses TRBV18 and TRBJ1-2; TRBD1 matches at 8 bases. V was clipped by 3 bases and J by 8 bases; unmatched bases: 5. The CDR3 spans 13 residues. Germline assignment: CDR1 KGHSH and CDR2 LQKENI. CDR3 sequence reads: CASSPGQGGGYTF. The CDR3 DNA is TGTGCCAGCTCACCTGGACAGGGAGGCGGCTACACCTTC.

This clone showed up just a few times. V is TRBV3-1 (or the pseudogene TRBV3-2) and J is TRBJ1-5; no clear D. Trimming stripped 6 bases from V and 7 bases from J, with 19 bases between. CDR1 LGHDT and CDR2 YNNKEL come from the germline V gene (reference sequence). This CDR3 contains 15 residues. The CDR3 protein is CASSQKVADKQPQHF. The CDR3 bases are TGTGCCAGCAGTCAAAAGGTAGCCGATAAGCAGCCCCAGCATTTT.

The CDR3 sequence: CASSAPGQGKRSNQPQHF. In DNA form, the CDR3 reads TGTGCCAGTAGTGCACCGGGACAGGGGAAACGGAGCAATCAGCCCCAGCATTTT. This chain connects TRBV19 to TRBJ1-5; TRBD1 agrees at 10 bases. Germline-derived CDR1 and CDR2 are LNHDA and SQIVND (reference sequence). This CDR3 is 18 amino acids long. V gave up 5 bases and J gave up 1 base; unmatched junction bases: 11.

The V call is TRBV5-6, the J call TRBJ1-1; 7 bases agree with TRBD1. V lost 4 bases and J lost 3; bases outside the gene matches: 6. The CDR3 spans 14 residues. Germline V CDR1 and CDR2: SGHDT, YYEEEE. CDR3 coding DNA: TGTGCCAGCAGCCCCGGACAGGCATACACTGAAGCTTTCTTT. Translating it yields CASSPGQAYTEAFF.

The chain employs TRBV5-1 and TRBJ1-1, with TRBD1 as a possible D gene (5 bases). The germline V gene encodes CDR1 SGHRS and CDR2 YFSETQ. The CDR3 is 16 residues long. The V and J ends lost 2 bases and 2 bases respectively, with 16 bases between them. CDR3 region: CASSLNYGQKNTEAFF. The CDR3 nucleotides are TGCGCCAGCAGCTTAAATTACGGACAAAAAAACACTGAAGCTTTCTTT.

The genes are TRBV6-1 and TRBJ2-1, with 8 bases identical to TRBD2. The CDR3 has 15 amino acids. The V and J ends lost 3 bases and 0 bases, in that order; junction bases with no gene match: 1. From germline, CDR1 is MNHNS and CDR2 SASEGT. The CDR3 here is CASSESGSSYNEQFF. The CDR3 DNA reads TGTGCCAGCAGTGAGAGCGGGAGCTCCTACAATGAGCAGTTCTTC.

The V call is TRBV18, the J call TRBJ2-5, with 7 positions matching TRBD1. V was clipped by 3 bases and J by 2 bases; unmatched bases: 9. Germline V CDR1 and CDR2: KGHSH, LQKENI. The length of the CDR3 is 16 residues. CDR3 in amino acids: CASSPPQGGSQETQYF. The CDR3, as DNA: TGTGCCAGCTCACCCCCTCAAGGGGGCTCACAAGAGACCCAGTACTTC.

As regards this clone: Additional DNA sequences in this sample encode the identical CDR3. The chain uses TRBV18 and TRBJ1-5; D gene uncertain. CDR1 and CDR2 from the germline V gene are KGHSH and LQKENI. The CDR3 spans 13 residues. With 2 bases removed from V and 5 bases from J, the gap between germline ends came to 7 bases. The CDR3 region has the DNA TGTGCCAGCTCACCATCAGGTGATCAGCCCCAGCATTTT. Its translation is CASSPSGDQPQHF.